This TCR beta chain was recovered during a study of shared clonotypes between healthy human individuals. On the study more broadly: CD8 memory received one plate per donor, CD8 naive two, CD4 memory three and CD4 naive three. General study points: Larger estimated richness was generally seen in naive subsets than in memory subsets.

Note on this clone: Antigen unknown.

The CDR3 runs to 12 residues. Germline CDR1 reads SQVTM; CDR2 reads ANQGSEA. V dropped 6 bases and J dropped 6 bases, with 13 bases sitting between them. Some clones are missing from TCRdb's copy, which holds only in-frame ones; the method was immunoSEQ multiplex PCR. The table records approximately 2,000,000 clones, 85% to 95% of them present only once. What was sequenced was naive CD4+ T cells from PBMCs. Regarding subset: CD45RA+ positively selected. The V call is TRBV29-1, the J call TRBJ2-3; possibly TRBD1 for D (5 bases). The origin of this receptor is a man aged 18 to 29 in good health. Some clones in this sample may be carry-over from other donors' samples. CDR3 in amino acids: CSVMDTPDTQYF. Written as DNA, the CDR3 is TGCAGCGTCATGGACACACCCGATACGCAGTATTTT.